Below are 20 T cell receptor beta chains sequenced from a single sample in a study of cytomegalovirus exposure and HLA in healthy donors. The PCR was carried out with 60 Vbeta primers and 13 Jbeta primers. Measured with immunoSEQ multiplex PCR; TCRdb has only the in-frame clones, and not every one. The profile covers around 130,000 clones, with 79% appearing a single time and about 2% taken by the ten largest. The sequencing sample was made of PBMCs. These receptor sequences come from a man between 18 and 35 years old in good health and CMV-seronegative.

This clone was picked up a small number of times. The chain is built from TRBV19 and TRBJ2-3, with D perhaps matching TRBD2 (6 bases). Germline CDR1 and CDR2: LNHDA and SQIVND (reference sequence). V was trimmed by 3 bases and J by 0 bases, leaving 10 bases between them. The CDR3 is 15 residues long. The CDR3 region is CASSIMRGSTDTQYF. CDR3 DNA sequence: TGTGCCAGTAGTATTATGCGGGGTAGCACAGATACGCAGTATTTT.

CDR3 coding DNA: TGTGCCAGCAGCGTAAGGCTAGCGGGAGGTGTTGGAGGCACCGGGGAGCTGTTTTTT. Translated: CASSVRLAGGVGGTGELFF. The rearrangement links TRBV9 to TRBJ2-2; 11 positions agree with TRBD2. The CDR3 runs 19 residues. The germline V gene has CDR1 SGDLS and CDR2 YYNGEE. The V gene end was trimmed by 1 base and the J gene end by 4 bases; junction bases not matched to a gene: 12.

The rearrangement uses TRBV19 and TRBJ1-5, with D perhaps TRBD1 (5 bases). Germline lookup yields CDR1 LNHDA and CDR2 SQIVND (reference sequence). The CDR3 length is 15 residues. V was trimmed by 9 bases and J by 0 bases, leaving 15 bases between them. The CDR3 coding sequence is TGTGCCAGCAGACGACAGTCTTATAGCAATCAGCCCCAGCATTTT. The encoded protein is CASRRQSYSNQPQHF. Filled out from reference TRBV19 and TRBJ1-5, the complete variable domain reads DGGITQSPKYLFRKEGQNVTLSCEQNLNHDAMYWYRQDPGQGLRLIYYSQIVNDFQKGDIAEGYSVSREKKESFPLTVTSAQKNPTAFYLCASRRQSYSNQPQHFGDGTRLSIL.

The V call is TRBV30, the J call TRBJ2-2; possible D gene TRBD2, 6 bases. Trimming took 3 bases from V and 3 from J, leaving 11 bases between them. The CDR3 has 14 residues. The germline gives CDR1 GTSNPN, CDR2 SVGIG (reference sequence). The CDR3 is CAWRRDRYTGELFF. The CDR3 region has the DNA TGTGCCTGGAGGCGGGACCGCTACACCGGGGAGCTGTTTTTT.

This clone was seen only a few times. This sequence joins TRBV2 and TRBJ1-1; D is perhaps TRBD1 (6 bases). The CDR3 spans 13 residues. The germline gives CDR1 SNHLY, CDR2 FYNNEI. Trimming stripped 7 bases from V and 3 bases from J, with 12 bases between. The DNA for the CDR3 is TGTGCCAGCAACCGGGGGGGGCACACTGAAGCTTTCTTT. It codes for CASNRGGHTEAFF.

CDR3 region: CATSSRGEKLFF. CDR3 bases: TGTGCCACCAGCTCCCGAGGGGAAAAACTGTTTTTT. The chain couples TRBV15 to TRBJ1-4; unclear D gene. CDR1 and CDR2 (germline): LNHNV, YYDKDF (reference sequence). This CDR3 has 12 amino acids. V was clipped by 5 bases and J by 8 bases, with 9 bases between them.

The chain recombines TRBV5-1 with TRBJ2-3, with D uncertain. The CDR3 loop spans 12 amino acids. Trimming left V 0 bases short and J 6 bases short, with 5 bases between. CDR1 SGHRS and CDR2 YFSETQ come from the germline V gene. CDR3 in DNA: TGCGCCAGCAGCTTGGCCAGTGATACGCAGTATTTT. Its protein is CASSLASDTQYF.

This chain links TRBV5-1 with TRBJ1-4; D possibly corresponds to TRBD1 (6 bases). This CDR3 comprises 14 residues. V shed 4 bases and J shed 2 bases, with 9 bases lying between them. Germline values: CDR1 SGHRS, CDR2 YFSETQ. This CDR3 reads CASSVDSTNEKLFF. As DNA, the CDR3 is TGCGCCAGCAGCGTGGACAGCACTAATGAAAAACTGTTTTTT. Using reference TRBV5-1 and TRBJ1-4 for the parts outside the CDR3, the full variable domain is KAGVTQTPRYLIKTRGQQVTLSCSPISGHRSVSWYQQTPGQGLQFLFEYFSETQRNKGNFPGRFSGRQFSNSRSEMNVSTLELGDSALYLCASSVDSTNEKLFFGSGTQLSVL.

On this clone itself: Sequence at one end of the junction differs from germline and may be a read error. The chain couples TRBV7-7 to TRBJ2-5, with D perhaps matching TRBD1 (6 bases). The closer fit of TRBJ2-7 to the DNA end suggests the J call may be wrong. This CDR3 has 14 residues. CDR1 is SSHAT and CDR2 is FNYEAQ in the germline V gene (reference sequence). The CDR3 protein is CASSLGPGQYEQYF. As DNA, the CDR3 is TGTGCTAGCAGCTTAGGTCCAGGACAGTACGAGCAGTACTTC.

The chain has TRBV7-6 and TRBJ2-3, with TRBD1 matching over 7 bases. Germline CDR1 SGHVS, CDR2 FNYEAQ. V was pared by 5 bases and J by 1 base, with 9 bases of the junction left unmatched. The CDR3 totals 16 residues. The CDR3 loop reads CASSPHRGQGTDTQYF. The CDR3 region has the DNA TGTGCCAGCAGCCCGCACCGAGGACAGGGCACAGATACGCAGTATTTT.

This clone was counted a few times. This chain joins TRBV7-9 and TRBJ2-7, with 7 bases aligning to TRBD1. The V gene's germline CDR1 is SEHNR and CDR2 FQNEAQ (reference sequence). V dropped 6 bases and J dropped 0; count of bases not matched to a gene: 5. The CDR3 is made up of 14 amino acids. Written as DNA, the CDR3 is TGTGCCAGCAGTGGACAGGCCCTCTCCTACGAGCAGTACTTC. Translating it yields CASSGQALSYEQYF.

The chain carries TRBV7-9 and TRBJ2-1, with 7 nucleotides matching TRBD2. CDR3 length: 14 amino acids. V lost 1 base and J lost 11; bases outside the gene matches: 8. Germline CDR1 and CDR2: SEHNR and FQNEAQ (reference sequence). The CDR3, as DNA: TGTGCCAGCAGCTTAGATCCTAGCGGCTCGCAGCAGTTCTTC. This sequence encodes CASSLDPSGSQQFF. Combining the CDR3 with reference TRBV7-9 and TRBJ2-1 gives the whole variable domain DTGVSQNPRHKITKRGQNVTFRCDPISEHNRLYWYRQTLGQGPEFLTYFQNEAQLEKSRLLSDRFSAERPKGSFSTLEIQRTEQGDSAMYLCASSLDPSGSQQFFGPGTRLTVL.

This rearrangement joins TRBV10-1 to TRBJ2-5; TRBD1 matches at 7 bases. V lost 0 bases and J lost 4; bases outside the gene matches: 2. Germline V CDR1 and CDR2: WNHNN, SYGVQD (reference sequence). CDR3 length: 14 amino acids. The CDR3 spells CASSESTGRETQYF. The CDR3 region has the DNA TGCGCCAGCAGTGAGTCGACAGGGCGAGAGACCCAGTACTTC.

This clone came up a few times. CDR3 nucleotides: TGTGCCAGCAGTTACAGTACTAGCGGTGGCACCGGGGAGCTGTTTTTT. It codes for CASSYSTSGGTGELFF. V usage is TRBV6-5 and J usage is TRBJ2-2; 8 bases line up with TRBD2. CDR1 and CDR2 (germline): MNHEY, SVGAGI. The V gene end was trimmed by 2 bases and the J gene end by 4 bases; junction bases not matched to a gene: 6. The CDR3 contains 16 residues.

The chain is built from TRBV9 and TRBJ1-2; D might be TRBD1 (6 bases). Germline CDR1 SGDLS, CDR2 YYNGEE. The germline V and J ends were trimmed by 0 bases and 8 bases, with 14 bases remaining between them. The CDR3 contains 14 residues. DNA for the CDR3: TGTGCCAGCAGCGTAGCCCAGGGGAAGCCCGGCTACACCTTC. This translates into CASSVAQGKPGYTF.

This clone occurred a few times. The chain employs TRBV4-1 and TRBJ1-5; D is perhaps TRBD1 (5 bases). The V end lost 4 bases, the J end lost 4 bases, and 14 bases lay between the germline ends. Germline V gene sequence: CDR1 MGHRA, CDR2 YSYEKL. CDR3 length equals 15 residues. CDR3 protein: CASSPEAGRNQPQHF. The CDR3 DNA reads TGCGCCAGCAGCCCTGAAGCAGGGCGGAATCAGCCCCAGCATTTT.

This clone has just one count. The chain has TRBV21-1 and TRBJ2-7; the table's D call TRBD1 went unverified against the DNA. TRBV21-1 is a pseudogene segment. The CDR3 is 19 residues long. In nucleotides, the CDR3 is TGTGCCAGCAGCACAATAGCCAGGGGTCGGCCAAGGAACTCCTACGAGCAGTACGTC. Protein sequence: CASSTIARGRPRNSYEQYV.

The V call is TRBV28, the J call TRBJ2-3; no reliable D call. The V and J ends lost 2 bases and 3 bases respectively, with 9 bases between them. Germline loops: CDR1 MDHEN, CDR2 SYDVKM. CDR3 length equals 14 residues. This chain's CDR3 is CASSLDPRTDTQYF. The CDR3 region has the DNA TGTGCCAGCAGTTTAGACCCGCGGACAGATACGCAGTATTTT.

This chain links TRBV2 with TRBJ1-2; D is possibly TRBD1 (5 bases). The CDR3 has 13 residues. From germline, CDR1 is SNHLY and CDR2 FYNNEI. Trimming cost V 6 bases and J 2 bases, with 10 bases left between them. The CDR3 sequence: CASSAQVNYGYTF. DNA for the CDR3: TGTGCCAGCAGCGCACAGGTGAACTATGGCTACACCTTC.

The J gene is TRBJ1-1, the V gene TRBV29-1; D possibly corresponds to TRBD1 (5 bases). The CDR3 runs 12 residues. Germline CDR1 is SQVTM and CDR2 is ANQGSEA. Deletions cut 4 bases from V and 4 bases from J, with 10 bases between. CDR3 residues: CSVVRGSTEAFF. The CDR3 bases are TGCAGCGTTGTTCGGGGGAGCACTGAAGCTTTCTTT.